Listed here are 18 T cell receptor beta chains from one sample, sequenced in a study of shared clonotypes between healthy human individuals. TCRdb's copy holds only in-frame clones and misses some; the assay was immunoSEQ multiplex PCR. Counted here are 2 million to 3 million clones, more than 80% occurring once; the ten biggest clones make up around 0.15%. Specimen: naive CD4+ T cells sorted from blood. Subset given: CD45RA+ positively selected. All receptors come from a man younger than 35 in good health.

The chain joins TRBV21-1 to TRBJ1-5; TRBD1, the table's D call, was not compared with the DNA. TRBV21-1 is a known pseudogene. This CDR3 is built from 17 residues. The CDR3 coding sequence is TGTGCCAGCAGCAGGTGGACAGAGAATATTAGCAATCAGCCCCAGCATTTT. Translated, it gives CASSRWTENISNQPQHF.

In this sample, this clone turned up once. This chain uses TRBV6-8 with TRBJ2-7; tentative D call: TRBD2 (6 bases). This CDR3 spans 14 amino acids. Germline CDR1 reads MNHGY; CDR2 reads SAAAGT. V lost 2 bases and J 4 bases, leaving 12 bases between the germline ends. CDR3 in DNA: TGTGCCAGCAGTTACCTCACTAGCAGGTACGAGCAGTACTTC. This gives the protein CASSYLTSRYEQYF.

The chain combines TRBV7-2 with TRBJ2-5; D is perhaps TRBD2 (5 bases). Germline V gene data show CDR1 as SGHTA and CDR2 as FQGNSA. Trimming cost V 4 bases and J 4 bases, with 13 bases left between them. The CDR3 contains 14 residues. CDR3 sequence: CASSSLGSSETQYF. The DNA of the CDR3 is TGTGCCAGCAGCTCGCTGGGGAGCTCAGAGACCCAGTACTTC.

Comment on this clone: The sample has other DNA sequences that encode this CDR3 too. The chain employs TRBV6-5 and TRBJ1-1, with TRBD1 matching over 7 bases. V gave up 0 bases and J gave up 6 bases; unmatched junction bases: 4. In germline, CDR1 is MNHEY, CDR2 SVGAGI. The CDR3 runs to 14 residues. CDR3 sequence (DNA): TGTGCCAGCAGTTACTCGGGCAGGGGGGCTGAAGCTTTCTTT. It is translated as CASSYSGRGAEAFF.

This sequence joins TRBV10-3 and TRBJ2-7; 11 bases match TRBD2. V lost 3 bases to trimming and J lost 4 bases; unmatched junction nucleotides: 2. CDR1 and CDR2 (germline): ENHRY, SYGVKD. The CDR3 contains 14 residues. The CDR3 loop reads CAISDGTSGYEQYF. The CDR3 bases are TGTGCCATCAGTGACGGGACTAGCGGATACGAGCAGTACTTC.

Comments on this clone: Different DNA sequences within this sample yield the same CDR3. This sequence joins TRBV7-9 and TRBJ2-3; D not certain. V was clipped by 5 bases and J by 6 bases, with 9 bases between them. The CDR3 loop spans 12 amino acids. Germline V gene data show CDR1 as SEHNR and CDR2 as FQNEAQ (reference sequence). CDR3 residues: CASSPLADTQYF. CDR3 bases: TGTGCCAGCAGCCCGCTCGCCGATACGCAGTATTTT. Together with reference TRBV7-9 and TRBJ2-3, the CDR3 gives the full variable domain: DTGVSQNPRHKITKRGQNVTFRCDPISEHNRLYWYRQTLGQGPEFLTYFQNEAQLEKSRLLSDRFSAERPKGSFSTLEIQRTEQGDSAMYLCASSPLADTQYFGPGTRLTVL.

V usage is TRBV28 and J usage is TRBJ1-2, with D hard to call. V was pared by 5 bases and J by 4 bases, with 8 bases between. The germline CDR1 and CDR2 sequences are MDHEN and SYDVKM. The CDR3 length is 12 residues. The CDR3 protein is CASSAISYGYTF. The CDR3 region has the DNA TGTGCCAGCAGTGCAATAAGCTATGGCTACACCTTC.

The CDR3: CASSPGGLPRNQPQHF. Here the CDR3 DNA reads TGTGCCAGCAGTCCGGGGGGCCTCCCAAGGAATCAGCCCCAGCATTTT. The chain links TRBV28 to TRBJ1-5; the D gene is possibly TRBD1 (6 bases). The germline V and J ends were trimmed by 5 bases and 4 bases, with 18 bases remaining between them. CDR1 is MDHEN and CDR2 is SYDVKM in the germline V gene. The CDR3 spans 16 residues.

This CDR3 is CASTGQGALYEQYF. The CDR3 region has the DNA TGTGCCAGCACCGGACAGGGGGCTCTTTACGAGCAGTACTTC. This chain uses TRBV6-5 with TRBJ2-7; 11 bases align to TRBD1. The CDR3 contains 14 residues. Germline values: CDR1 MNHEY, CDR2 SVGAGI. Trimming took 7 bases from V and 4 from J; bases not matched to a gene: 6.

The sample holds one count of this clone. The V call is TRBV10-3, the J call TRBJ2-7, with 7 nucleotides matching TRBD2. CDR3 length: 16 amino acids. The germline CDR1 and CDR2 sequences are ENHRY and SYGVKD. J was trimmed by 1 base and V by 3 bases; bases with no gene match: 9. DNA of the CDR3: TGTGCCATCAGTGAAAATGGACTAGTAGGTTCCTACGAGCAGTACTTC. This codes for CAISENGLVGSYEQYF.

The chain carries TRBV27 and TRBJ1-5; D ambiguous. The CDR3 loop spans 12 amino acids. Trimming left V 4 bases short and J 3 bases short, with 4 bases between. Germline CDR1 is MNHEY and CDR2 is SMNVEV (reference sequence). Here the CDR3 reads CASSSNNQPQHF. The CDR3 DNA follows: TGTGCCAGCAGTTCTAACAATCAGCCCCAGCATTTT.

The V call is TRBV2, the J call TRBJ1-4; possible D gene TRBD1, 5 bases. The ends were cut back, 6 bases at V and 3 bases at J, with 14 bases in the middle. The CDR3 runs to 15 residues. Germline CDR1 SNHLY, CDR2 FYNNEI. The CDR3 reads CASSAGLGANEKLFF. The CDR3 nucleotides read TGTGCCAGCAGCGCCGGACTAGGGGCTAATGAAAAACTGTTTTTT. Based on the CDR3 plus reference TRBV2 and TRBJ1-4, the full variable domain is EPEVTQTPSHQVTQMGQEVILRCVPISNHLYFYWYRQILGQKVEFLVSFYNNEISEKSEIFDDQFSVERPDGSNFTLKIRSTKLEDSAMYFCASSAGLGANEKLFFGSGTQLSVL.

The gene calls are TRBV19 and TRBJ2-3, with 10 bases matching TRBD2. Germline V lookup: CDR1 LNHDA, CDR2 SQIVND (reference sequence). J was trimmed by 1 base and V by 2 bases; bases with no gene match: 3. This CDR3 is built from 16 residues. CDR3 DNA: TGTGCCAGTAGTATACTAGCGGGGGCCGGCACAGATACGCAGTATTTT. Encoded protein: CASSILAGAGTDTQYF.

The chain combines TRBV4-1 with TRBJ2-7; possibly TRBD2 for D (6 bases). The CDR3 totals 15 residues. V lost 4 bases and J 7 bases, leaving 20 bases between the germline ends. Germline V lookup: CDR1 MGHRA, CDR2 YSYEKL. The CDR3, as DNA: TGCGCCAGCAGCCCCCTCGGAGGAGGGCCCGGAGAGCAGTACTTC. Amino acid sequence: CASSPLGGGPGEQYF.

The chain links TRBV7-9 to TRBJ2-2, with 7 bases aligning to TRBD2. The CDR3 runs 15 residues. V lost 2 bases to trimming and J lost 0 bases; unmatched junction nucleotides: 0. CDR1 is SEHNR and CDR2 is FQNEAQ in the germline V gene (reference sequence). CDR3 bases: TGTGCCAGCAGCTTAAGCGGGACGAACACCGGGGAGCTGTTTTTT. Translating gives CASSLSGTNTGELFF.

As for this clone: The sample has other DNA sequences that encode this CDR3 too. The CDR3: CASSLRTATNEKLFF. The DNA of the CDR3 is TGTGCCAGCAGCCTACGGACAGCAACTAATGAAAAACTGTTTTTT. The chain recombines TRBV7-9 with TRBJ1-4, with D perhaps matching TRBD1 (6 bases). The CDR3 contains 15 residues. V lost 5 bases and J lost 0, with 10 bases in between. Germline CDR1 SEHNR, CDR2 FQNEAQ (reference sequence). The full variable domain, completed using reference TRBV7-9 and TRBJ1-4, is DTGVSQNPRHKITKRGQNVTFRCDPISEHNRLYWYRQTLGQGPEFLTYFQNEAQLEKSRLLSDRFSAERPKGSFSTLEIQRTEQGDSAMYLCASSLRTATNEKLFFGSGTQLSVL.

The chain carries TRBV5-1 and TRBJ2-7; no definite D call. Trimming shortened V by 4 bases and J by 6 bases, and 14 bases separated the two germline ends. The CDR3 is 13 amino acids. Per the germline V gene, CDR1 is SGHRS and CDR2 is YFSETQ. The CDR3 DNA sequence: TGCGCCAGCAGCGCCGGCCCCAGACCCGAGCAGTACTTC. It is translated as CASSAGPRPEQYF.

V usage is TRBV7-6 and J usage is TRBJ2-2; unclear D gene. The CDR3 has 17 residues. Germline V gene data show CDR1 as SGHVS and CDR2 as FNYEAQ. The V end was cut by 5 bases, the J end by 2 bases, with 18 bases between. The CDR3 sequence is CASSPMETAINTGELFF. As DNA, the CDR3 is TGTGCCAGCAGCCCCATGGAGACGGCTATTAACACCGGGGAGCTGTTTTTT. The full variable domain, rest sourced from reference TRBV7-6 and TRBJ2-2, is GAGVSQSPRYKVTKRGQDVALRCDPISGHVSLYWYRQALGQGPEFLTYFNYEAQQDKSGLPNDRFSAERPEGSISTLTIQRTEQRDSAMYRCASSPMETAINTGELFFGEGSRLTVL.